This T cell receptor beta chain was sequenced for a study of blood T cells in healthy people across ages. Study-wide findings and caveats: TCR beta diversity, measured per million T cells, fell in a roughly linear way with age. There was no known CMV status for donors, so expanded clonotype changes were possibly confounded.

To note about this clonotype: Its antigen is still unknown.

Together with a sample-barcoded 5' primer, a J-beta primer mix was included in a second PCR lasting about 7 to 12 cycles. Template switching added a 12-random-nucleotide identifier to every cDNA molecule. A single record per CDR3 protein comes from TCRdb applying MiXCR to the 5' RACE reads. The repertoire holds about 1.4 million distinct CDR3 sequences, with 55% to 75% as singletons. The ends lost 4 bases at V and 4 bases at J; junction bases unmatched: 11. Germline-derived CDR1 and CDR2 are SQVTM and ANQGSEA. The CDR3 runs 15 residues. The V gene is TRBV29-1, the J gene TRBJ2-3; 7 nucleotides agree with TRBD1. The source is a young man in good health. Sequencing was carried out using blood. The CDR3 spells CSVGEQGIVSDTQYF. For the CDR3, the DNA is TGCAGCGTTGGGGAACAGGGGATTGTATCAGATACGCAGTATTTT.